Presented here are 20 T cell receptor beta chains from one specimen sequenced in a study of CD8 T cells in Susac syndrome. When the RNA was reverse transcribed, random hexamers were used with an input of about 0.5 to 1 ug. Each CDR3 protein gets one entry after TCRdb re-called the immunoSEQ multiplex PCR reads with MiXCR. The sample yields about 47,000 distinct CDR3 sequences, more than 85% seen once. Sequencing was performed on CD8+ T cells from PBMCs. The receptor set was obtained from a human donor in good health.

This chain links TRBV5-1 with TRBJ2-1; 16 bases fit TRBD2. Trimming took 4 bases from V and 3 from J; bases not matched to a gene: 7. Germline V lookup: CDR1 SGHRS, CDR2 YFSETQ. The CDR3 totals 18 residues. The CDR3 nucleotides read TGCGCCAGCAGCCCCAAGGGACTAGCGGGAGGGGTCTACAATGAGCAGTTCTTC. Its protein product is CASSPKGLAGGVYNEQFF. Variable domain in full (rest from reference TRBV5-1 and TRBJ2-1): KAGVTQTPRYLIKTRGQQVTLSCSPISGHRSVSWYQQTPGQGLQFLFEYFSETQRNKGNFPGRFSGRQFSNSRSEMNVSTLELGDSALYLCASSPKGLAGGVYNEQFFGPGTRLTVL.

This clonotype was recorded only once. The chain couples TRBV29-1 to TRBJ2-5; D remains unclear. Trimming stripped 4 bases from V and 0 bases from J, with 9 bases between. Germline-derived CDR1 and CDR2 are SQVTM and ANQGSEA. CDR3 length: 13 amino acids. CDR3 protein: CSVGRANQETQYF. CDR3 coding DNA: TGCAGCGTTGGAAGGGCCAACCAAGAGACCCAGTACTTC.

The genes are TRBV5-6 and TRBJ1-1; 8 bases map to TRBD1. The trim removed 4 bases at V and 4 bases at J, leaving 6 bases unmatched. From germline, CDR1 is SGHDT and CDR2 YYEEEE. This CDR3 contains 14 residues. In DNA, the CDR3 is TGTGCCAGCAGCATTCGGACAGGGAGCACTGAAGCTTTCTTT. It translates to CASSIRTGSTEAFF.

The chain carries TRBV7-9 and TRBJ2-1, with 11 bases that match TRBD2. With 1 base clipped from V and 7 bases from J, the junction kept 3 bases outside the gene matches. This CDR3 comprises 15 residues. The germline gives CDR1 SEHNR, CDR2 FQNEAQ (reference sequence). CDR3 DNA sequence: TGTGCCAGCAGCTTAGGACTAGCGGGAAGGAATGAGCAGTTCTTC. Translated: CASSLGLAGRNEQFF.

The rearrangement uses TRBV7-9 and TRBJ2-1; D remains unclear. CDR1 is SEHNR, CDR2 FQNEAQ, per germline (reference sequence). CDR3 length: 16 amino acids. Trimming stripped 1 base from V and 5 bases from J, with 15 bases between. The CDR3 spells CASSLEVSLGHNEQFF. The CDR3 DNA sequence: TGTGCCAGCAGCTTAGAAGTCAGCCTGGGTCACAATGAGCAGTTCTTC.

The chain carries TRBV23-1 and TRBJ1-2; 10 positions agree with TRBD1. TRBV23-1 is reported as an ORF; its role is uncertain. The CDR3 runs to 18 residues. V lost 0 bases and J lost 5; bases outside the gene matches: 12. This CDR3 reads CASSQSKGDRGLRYGYTF. In nucleotides, the CDR3 is TGCGCCAGCAGTCAATCGAAGGGCGACAGGGGGCTTAGGTATGGCTACACCTTC.

The CDR3 sequence: CASRWDLLSGANVLTF. The CDR3 coding sequence is TGTGCCAGCAGATGGGACCTACTTTCTGGGGCCAACGTCCTGACTTTC. The rearrangement joins TRBV12-3 or TRBV12-4 to TRBJ2-6; D possibly uses TRBD1 or TRBD2 (5 bases each). V gave up 6 bases and J gave up 1 base, with 13 bases separating them. CDR3 length: 16 residues.

The rearrangement joins TRBV5-1 to TRBJ2-7; D is possibly TRBD2 (6 bases). Germline V gene data show CDR1 as SGHRS and CDR2 as YFSETQ. The germline V and J ends were trimmed by 0 bases and 7 bases, with 14 bases remaining between them. The CDR3 is made up of 14 amino acids. The CDR3 nucleotides are TGCGCCAGCAGCTTGGATTGGGATGCGGGAGAGCAGTACTTC. Encoded protein: CASSLDWDAGEQYF.

The chain uses TRBV13 and TRBJ2-3; D not resolved. Trimming cost V 5 bases and J 8 bases, with 20 bases left between them. CDR1 PRHDT and CDR2 FYEKMQ come from the germline V gene (reference sequence). The CDR3 runs to 15 residues. The CDR3 DNA is TGTGCCAGCAGCCAAAACCTTCCTCAAGCTTCTACGCAGTATTTT. It translates to CASSQNLPQASTQYF.

The chain employs TRBV12-5 and TRBJ2-3; a weak D match, TRBD1 (6 bases). V lost 5 bases and J 6 bases, leaving 18 bases between the germline ends. The V gene's germline CDR1 is LGHNT and CDR2 FRNRAP. The CDR3 is made up of 15 amino acids. This chain's CDR3 is CASGPLDPGHDTQYF. The CDR3 region has the DNA TGTGCTAGTGGTCCACTGGACCCGGGACACGATACGCAGTATTTT.

The chain employs TRBV5-4 and TRBJ2-1; the D gene is possibly TRBD1 (5 bases). Germline CDR1 SGHNT, CDR2 YYREEE (reference sequence). Trimming took 4 bases from V and 8 from J, leaving 13 bases between them. There are 13 residues in the CDR3. CDR3 loop: CASSDSSLDEQFF. CDR3 coding DNA: TGTGCCAGCAGCGACAGTTCCCTCGATGAGCAGTTCTTC.

This clonotype was detected only once. The chain links TRBV29-1 to TRBJ2-2; no reliable D call. Germline V gene lookup returns CDR1 SQVTM and CDR2 ANQGSEA. V gave up 5 bases and J gave up 1 base, with 5 bases separating them. There are 12 residues in the CDR3. The CDR3 nucleotides are TGCAGCGTTTCGGTGAACACCGGGGAGCTGTTTTTT. Encoded protein: CSVSVNTGELFF.

V gene TRBV3-1 combines with J gene TRBJ2-3; tentatively, D is TRBD2 (6 bases). The CDR3 contains 19 residues. Per the germline V gene, CDR1 is LGHDT and CDR2 is YNNKEL (reference sequence). The V end lost 2 bases, the J end lost 5 bases, and 26 bases lay between the germline ends. The CDR3 nucleotides read TGTGCCAGCAGCCAATTGGAGTGGAGCGAGGGACGGAGGGGAGATACGCAGTATTTT. This gives the protein CASSQLEWSEGRRGDTQYF.

This clonotype was counted a single time. This chain links TRBV27 with TRBJ2-7; D possibly corresponds to TRBD2 (5 bases). Per the germline V gene, CDR1 is MNHEY and CDR2 is SMNVEV (reference sequence). The germline V and J ends were trimmed by 2 bases and 2 bases, with 10 bases remaining between them. The CDR3 is 14 residues long. The CDR3 is CASSLRLPPYEQYF. CDR3 DNA: TGTGCCAGCAGTTTAAGACTACCCCCCTACGAGCAGTACTTC.

This clonotype was counted only a few times. V gene TRBV9 combines with J gene TRBJ2-7; the match to TRBD1 covers 9 bases. With 3 bases clipped from V and 3 bases from J, the junction kept 7 bases outside the gene matches. Germline CDR1 SGDLS, CDR2 YYNGEE. The CDR3 has 15 amino acids. This CDR3 reads CASSGTGQGYYEQYF. CDR3 nucleotides: TGTGCCAGCAGCGGGACGGGACAGGGTTACTACGAGCAGTACTTC.

This sequence joins TRBV7-2 and TRBJ2-5, with TRBD1 matching over 12 bases. This CDR3 has 16 amino acids. Trimming removed 1 base from V and 4 bases from J; junction bases left unmatched: 4. Germline V lookup: CDR1 SGHTA, CDR2 FQGNSA. The CDR3 sequence: CASSLDGTGGAETQYF. The CDR3 nucleotides read TGTGCCAGCAGCTTAGACGGGACAGGGGGCGCAGAGACCCAGTACTTC.

The V gene is TRBV20-1, the J gene TRBJ1-1, with 7 bases matching TRBD1. The length of the CDR3 is 17 residues. Germline CDR1 is DFQATT and CDR2 is SNEGSKA (reference sequence). J was trimmed by 3 bases and V by 3 bases; bases with no gene match: 16. CDR3 coding DNA: TGCAGTGCTAGCCCGCGACAGGGAAGGCCACGGGACACTGAAGCTTTCTTT. This gives the protein CSASPRQGRPRDTEAFF.

This clonotype was seen only once. The junction does not match germline at one end; this may be a read error. The chain couples TRBV15 to TRBJ1-5; D remains ambiguous. This CDR3 spans 15 amino acids. The V gene's germline CDR1 is LNHNV and CDR2 YYDKDF (reference sequence). The CDR3 DNA is TGTGCCACCAGCAGACCGTGGTATAGCGATCAGCCCCAGCATTTT. It specifies CATSRPWYSDQPQHF.

The genes are TRBV14 and TRBJ2-5; D is uncertain. CDR1 SGHDN and CDR2 FVKESK come from the germline V gene. Trimming cost V 1 base and J 1 base, with 16 bases left between them. CDR3 length: 17 amino acids. As DNA, the CDR3 is TGTGCCAGCAGCCAAGGGCGGATTTATGCGGCCCAAGAGACCCAGTACTTC. This gives the protein CASSQGRIYAAQETQYF.

About this clonotype: Relative to the germline gene, one junction end is altered; a read error may explain this. The chain links TRBV27 to TRBJ2-2, with D possibly being TRBD2 (5 bases). The CDR3 is 12 amino acids. Germline V lookup: CDR1 MNHEY, CDR2 SMNVEV (reference sequence). The CDR3 sequence is CASSPNTGELFF. The CDR3 DNA is TGTGCCAGCAGTCCTAACACCGGGGAACTGTTTTTT.